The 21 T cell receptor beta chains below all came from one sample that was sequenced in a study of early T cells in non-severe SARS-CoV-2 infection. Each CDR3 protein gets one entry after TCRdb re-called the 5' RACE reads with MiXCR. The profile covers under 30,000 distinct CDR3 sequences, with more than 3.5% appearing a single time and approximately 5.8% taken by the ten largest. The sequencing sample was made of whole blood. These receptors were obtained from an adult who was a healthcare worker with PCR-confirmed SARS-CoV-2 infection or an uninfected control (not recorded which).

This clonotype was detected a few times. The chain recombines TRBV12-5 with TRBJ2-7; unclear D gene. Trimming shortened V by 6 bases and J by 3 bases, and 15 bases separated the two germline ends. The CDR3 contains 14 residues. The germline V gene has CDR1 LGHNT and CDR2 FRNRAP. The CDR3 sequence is CASGSHQVGYEQYF. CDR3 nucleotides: TGTGCTAGTGGCTCCCACCAGGTTGGCTACGAGCAGTACTTC.

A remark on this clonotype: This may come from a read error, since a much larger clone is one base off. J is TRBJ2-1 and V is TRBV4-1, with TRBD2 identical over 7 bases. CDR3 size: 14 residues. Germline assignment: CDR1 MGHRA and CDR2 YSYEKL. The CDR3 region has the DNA TGCGCCAGCGGAAGGCGGGAGCGGCCATCTGAGAAGTTCTTC. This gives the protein CASGRRERPSEKFF.

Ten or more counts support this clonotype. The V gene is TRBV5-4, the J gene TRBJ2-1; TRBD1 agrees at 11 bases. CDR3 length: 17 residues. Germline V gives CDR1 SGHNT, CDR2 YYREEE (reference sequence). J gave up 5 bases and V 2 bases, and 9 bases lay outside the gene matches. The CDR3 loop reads CASSLNVGTGGNNEQFF. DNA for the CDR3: TGTGCCAGCAGCTTAAATGTTGGGACAGGGGGGAACAATGAGCAGTTCTTC.

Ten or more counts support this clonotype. As DNA, the CDR3 is TGTGCCAGCAGCTTGGTAGGCCAGGGCACAGATACGCAGTATTTT. Encoded protein: CASSLVGQGTDTQYF. The chain is built from TRBV5-6 and TRBJ2-3; no firm D call. The CDR3 covers 15 residues. The germline gives CDR1 SGHDT, CDR2 YYEEEE. Trimming stripped 0 bases from V and 1 base from J, with 9 bases between.

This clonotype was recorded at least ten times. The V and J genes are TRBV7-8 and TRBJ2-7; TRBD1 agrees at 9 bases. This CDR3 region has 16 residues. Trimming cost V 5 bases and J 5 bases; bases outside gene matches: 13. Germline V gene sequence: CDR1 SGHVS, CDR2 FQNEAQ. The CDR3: CASSPLPGQGFNEQYF. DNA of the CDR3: TGTGCCAGCAGCCCGTTGCCGGGACAGGGCTTCAACGAGCAGTACTTC.

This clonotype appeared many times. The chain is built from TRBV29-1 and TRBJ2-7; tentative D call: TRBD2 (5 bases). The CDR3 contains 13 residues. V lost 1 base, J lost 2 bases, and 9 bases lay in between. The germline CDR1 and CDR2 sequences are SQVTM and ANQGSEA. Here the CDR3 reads CSVEAPGTYEQYF. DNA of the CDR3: TGCAGCGTTGAAGCGCCGGGAACCTACGAGCAGTACTTC.

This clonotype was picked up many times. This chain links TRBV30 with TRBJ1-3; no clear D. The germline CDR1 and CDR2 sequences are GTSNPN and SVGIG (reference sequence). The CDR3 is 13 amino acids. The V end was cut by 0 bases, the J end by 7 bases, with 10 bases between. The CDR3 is CAWSVRGWNTIYF. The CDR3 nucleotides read TGTGCCTGGAGTGTACGGGGTTGGAACACCATATATTTT.

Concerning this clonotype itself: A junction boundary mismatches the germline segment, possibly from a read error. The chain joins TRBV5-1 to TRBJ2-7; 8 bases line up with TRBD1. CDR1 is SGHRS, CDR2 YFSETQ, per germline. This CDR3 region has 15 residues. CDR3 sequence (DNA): TGCGCCAGCAGTTTGGCCCCAGGGGGCCTCTACGAGCAGTACTTC. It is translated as CASSLAPGGLYEQYF.

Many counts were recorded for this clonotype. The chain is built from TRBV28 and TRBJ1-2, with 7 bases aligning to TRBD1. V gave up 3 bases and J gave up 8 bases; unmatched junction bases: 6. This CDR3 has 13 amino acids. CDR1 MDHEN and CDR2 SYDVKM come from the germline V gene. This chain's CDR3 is CASSLEGARGYTF. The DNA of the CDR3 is TGTGCCAGCAGTTTGGAGGGGGCGCGAGGCTACACCTTC.

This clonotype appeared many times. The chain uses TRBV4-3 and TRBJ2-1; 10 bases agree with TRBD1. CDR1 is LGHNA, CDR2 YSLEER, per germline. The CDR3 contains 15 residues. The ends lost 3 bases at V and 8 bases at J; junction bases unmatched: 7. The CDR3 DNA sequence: TGCGCCAGCAGCCAGGGCCGGGACAGGGGCCATGAGCAGTTCTTC. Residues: CASSQGRDRGHEQFF.

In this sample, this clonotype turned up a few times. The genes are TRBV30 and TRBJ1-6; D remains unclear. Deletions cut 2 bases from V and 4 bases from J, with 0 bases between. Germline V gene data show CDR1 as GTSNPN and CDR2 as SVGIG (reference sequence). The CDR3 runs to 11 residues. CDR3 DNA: TGTGCCTGGAGTTATAATTCACCCCTCCACTTT. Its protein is CAWSYNSPLHF.

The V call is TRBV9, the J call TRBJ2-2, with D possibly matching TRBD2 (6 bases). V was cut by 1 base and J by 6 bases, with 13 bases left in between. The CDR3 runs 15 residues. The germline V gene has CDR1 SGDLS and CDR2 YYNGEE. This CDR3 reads CASSVSTSLPGELFF. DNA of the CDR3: TGTGCCAGCAGCGTATCTACTAGCCTCCCCGGGGAGCTGTTTTTT.

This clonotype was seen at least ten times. The DNA for the CDR3 is TGTGCCTGGAGTGTACTCAGGACACCATCCGGATATGGCTACACCTTC. The encoded protein is CAWSVLRTPSGYGYTF. V is TRBV30 and J is TRBJ1-2, with D perhaps TRBD1 (5 bases). V lost 0 bases, J lost 5 bases, and 19 bases lay in between. CDR3 length: 16 amino acids. Germline V gene data show CDR1 as GTSNPN and CDR2 as SVGIG (reference sequence).

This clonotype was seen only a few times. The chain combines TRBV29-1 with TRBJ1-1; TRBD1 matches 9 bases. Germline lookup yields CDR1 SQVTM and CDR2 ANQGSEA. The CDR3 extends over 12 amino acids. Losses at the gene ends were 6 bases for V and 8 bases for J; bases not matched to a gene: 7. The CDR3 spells CSVGQGRSEAFF. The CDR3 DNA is TGCAGCGTGGGACAGGGTCGATCGGAAGCTTTCTTT.

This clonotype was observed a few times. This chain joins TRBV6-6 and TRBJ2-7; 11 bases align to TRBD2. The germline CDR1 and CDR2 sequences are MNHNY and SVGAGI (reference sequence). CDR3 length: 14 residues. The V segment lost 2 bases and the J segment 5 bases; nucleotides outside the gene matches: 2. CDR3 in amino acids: CASSYGTSGNEQYF. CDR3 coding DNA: TGTGCCAGCAGTTACGGGACTAGCGGTAACGAGCAGTACTTC.

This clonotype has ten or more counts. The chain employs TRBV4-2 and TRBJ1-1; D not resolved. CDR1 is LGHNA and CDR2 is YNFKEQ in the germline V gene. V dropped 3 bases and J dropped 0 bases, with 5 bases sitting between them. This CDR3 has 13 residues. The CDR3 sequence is CASSQEMNTEAFF. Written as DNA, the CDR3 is TGTGCCAGCAGCCAGGAAATGAACACTGAAGCTTTCTTT.

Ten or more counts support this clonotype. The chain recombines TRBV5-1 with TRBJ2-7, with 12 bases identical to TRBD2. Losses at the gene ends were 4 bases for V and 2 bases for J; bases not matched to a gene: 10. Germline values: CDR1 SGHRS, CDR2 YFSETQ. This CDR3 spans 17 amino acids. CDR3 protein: CASSPWTSGVMAYEQYF. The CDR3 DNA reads TGCGCCAGCAGCCCTTGGACTAGCGGGGTCATGGCCTACGAGCAGTACTTC.

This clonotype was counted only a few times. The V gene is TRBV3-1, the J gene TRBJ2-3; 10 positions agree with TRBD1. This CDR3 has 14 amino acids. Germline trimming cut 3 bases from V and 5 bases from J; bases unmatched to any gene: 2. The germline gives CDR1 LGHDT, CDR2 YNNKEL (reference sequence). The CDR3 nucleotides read TGTGCCAGCAGCCACGGGACAGGGGAAGATACGCAGTATTTT. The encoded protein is CASSHGTGEDTQYF.

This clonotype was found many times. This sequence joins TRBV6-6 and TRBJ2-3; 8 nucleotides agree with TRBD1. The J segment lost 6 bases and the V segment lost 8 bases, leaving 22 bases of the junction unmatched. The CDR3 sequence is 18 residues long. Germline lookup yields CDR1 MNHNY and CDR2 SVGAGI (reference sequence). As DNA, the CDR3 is TGTGCCAGCCTAAAACCCAGTGACAGAGGACAGGGCGAGGATACGCAGTATTTT. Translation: CASLKPSDRGQGEDTQYF.

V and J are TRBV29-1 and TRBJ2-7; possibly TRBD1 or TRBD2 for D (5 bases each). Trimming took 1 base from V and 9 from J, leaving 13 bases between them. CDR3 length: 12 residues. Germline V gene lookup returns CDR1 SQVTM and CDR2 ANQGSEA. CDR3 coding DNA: TGCAGCGTTGAAGTGGGACCGACCGGGCAGTACTTC. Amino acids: CSVEVGPTGQYF.

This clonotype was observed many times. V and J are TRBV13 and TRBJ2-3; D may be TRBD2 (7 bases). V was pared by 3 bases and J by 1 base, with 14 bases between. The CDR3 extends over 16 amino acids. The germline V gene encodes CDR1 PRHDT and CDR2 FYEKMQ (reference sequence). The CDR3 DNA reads TGTGCCAGCAGCTTGGGAAGGGGGGGCCGCACAGATACGCAGTATTTT. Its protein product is CASSLGRGGRTDTQYF. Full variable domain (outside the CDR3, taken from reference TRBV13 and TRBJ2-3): AAGVIQSPRHLIKEKRETATLKCYPIPRHDTVYWYQQGPGQDPQFLISFYEKMQSDKGSIPDRFSAQQFSDYHSELNMSSLELGDSALYFCASSLGRGGRTDTQYFGPGTRLTVL.